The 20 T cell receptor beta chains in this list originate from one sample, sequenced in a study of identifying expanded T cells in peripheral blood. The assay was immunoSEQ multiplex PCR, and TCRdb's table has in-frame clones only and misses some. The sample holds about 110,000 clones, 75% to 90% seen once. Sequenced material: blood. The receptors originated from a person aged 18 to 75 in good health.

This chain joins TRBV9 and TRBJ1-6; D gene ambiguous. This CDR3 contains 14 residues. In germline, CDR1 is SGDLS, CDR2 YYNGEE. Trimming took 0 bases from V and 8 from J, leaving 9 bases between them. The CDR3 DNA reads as TGTGCCAGCAGCGTAGGAGATGATTATTCACCCCTCCACTTT. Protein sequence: CASSVGDDYSPLHF.

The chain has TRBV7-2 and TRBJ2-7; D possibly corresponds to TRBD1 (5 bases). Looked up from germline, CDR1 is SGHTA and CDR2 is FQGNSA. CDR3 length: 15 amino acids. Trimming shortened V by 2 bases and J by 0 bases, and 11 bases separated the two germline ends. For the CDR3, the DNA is TGTGCCAGCAGCTTAAACGGACAATACTCCTACGAGCAGTACTTC. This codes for CASSLNGQYSYEQYF. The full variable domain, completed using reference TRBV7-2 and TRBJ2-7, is GAGVSQSPSNKVTEKGKDVELRCDPISGHTALYWYRQSLGQGLEFLIYFQGNSAPDKSGLPSDRFSAERTGGSVSTLTIQRTQQEDSAVYLCASSLNGQYSYEQYFGPGTRLTVT.

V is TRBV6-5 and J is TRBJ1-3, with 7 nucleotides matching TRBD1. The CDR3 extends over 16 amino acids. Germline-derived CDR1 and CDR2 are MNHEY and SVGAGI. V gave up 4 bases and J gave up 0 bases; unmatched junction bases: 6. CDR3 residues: CASSSGTASSGNTIYF. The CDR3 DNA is TGTGCCAGCAGTTCAGGGACAGCCAGCTCTGGAAACACCATATATTTT.

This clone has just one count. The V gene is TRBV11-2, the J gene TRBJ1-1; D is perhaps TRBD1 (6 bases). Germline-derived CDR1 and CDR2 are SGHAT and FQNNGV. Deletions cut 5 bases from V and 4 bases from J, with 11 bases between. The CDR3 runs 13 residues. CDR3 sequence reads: CASSTTGSTEAFF. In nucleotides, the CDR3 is TGTGCCAGCAGCACTACAGGGTCCACTGAAGCTTTCTTT.

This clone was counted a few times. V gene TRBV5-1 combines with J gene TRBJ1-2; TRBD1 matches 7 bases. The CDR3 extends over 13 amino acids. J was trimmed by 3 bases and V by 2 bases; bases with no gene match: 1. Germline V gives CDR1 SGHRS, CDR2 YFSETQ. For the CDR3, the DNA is TGCGCCAGCAGCTTAGGACAGGACTATGGCTACACCTTC. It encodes CASSLGQDYGYTF.

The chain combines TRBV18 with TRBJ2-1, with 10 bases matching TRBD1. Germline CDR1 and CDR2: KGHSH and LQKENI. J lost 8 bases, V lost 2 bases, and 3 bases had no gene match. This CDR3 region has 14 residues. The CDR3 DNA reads TGTGCCAGCTCACCAGGGACAGGGGAGTATGAGCAGTTCTTC. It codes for CASSPGTGEYEQFF.

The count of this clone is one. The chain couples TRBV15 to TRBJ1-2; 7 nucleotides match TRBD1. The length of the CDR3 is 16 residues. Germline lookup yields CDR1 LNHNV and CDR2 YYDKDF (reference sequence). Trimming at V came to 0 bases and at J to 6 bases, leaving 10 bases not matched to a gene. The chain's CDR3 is CATSRDLGTARHGYTF. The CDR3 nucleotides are TGTGCCACCAGCAGAGATTTGGGGACAGCGCGTCATGGCTACACCTTC.

This CDR3 is CASSPVRGPGNTIYF. The CDR3 bases are TGTGCCAGCAGCCCGGTCAGAGGGCCTGGAAACACCATATATTTT. This chain connects TRBV7-2 to TRBJ1-3; unclear D gene. The CDR3 extends over 15 amino acids. Deletions cut 5 bases from V and 2 bases from J, with 13 bases between. Germline CDR1 reads SGHTA; CDR2 reads FQGNSA.

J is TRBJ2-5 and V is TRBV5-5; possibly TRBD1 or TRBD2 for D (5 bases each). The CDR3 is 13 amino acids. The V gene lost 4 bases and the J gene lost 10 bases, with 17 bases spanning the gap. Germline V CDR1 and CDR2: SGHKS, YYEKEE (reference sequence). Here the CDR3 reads CASSREGHSDQYF. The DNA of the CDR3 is TGTGCCAGCAGCCGCGAGGGGCACTCGGACCAGTACTTC.

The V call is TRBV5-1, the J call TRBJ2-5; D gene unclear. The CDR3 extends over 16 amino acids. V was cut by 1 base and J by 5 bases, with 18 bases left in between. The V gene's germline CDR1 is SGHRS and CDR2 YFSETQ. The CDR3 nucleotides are TGCGCCAGCAGCTTGATGGGCGGCTTGACCCGGGAGACCCAGTACTTC. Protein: CASSLMGGLTRETQYF.

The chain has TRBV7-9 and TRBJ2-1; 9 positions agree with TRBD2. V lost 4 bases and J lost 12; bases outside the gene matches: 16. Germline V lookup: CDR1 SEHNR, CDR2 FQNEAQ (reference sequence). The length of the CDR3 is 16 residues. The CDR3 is CASSSELGAGGLRQFF. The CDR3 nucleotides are TGTGCCAGCAGCTCCGAGTTGGGAGCGGGGGGCCTAAGGCAGTTCTTC.

The CDR3 DNA is TGTGCCAGCACTCGGTGGGGGGTAATGATCTATGGCTACACCTTC. Encoded protein: CASTRWGVMIYGYTF. The chain combines TRBV5-6 with TRBJ1-2; tentative D call: TRBD1 (5 bases). The CDR3 is 15 amino acids. Per the germline V gene, CDR1 is SGHDT and CDR2 is YYEEEE. Trimming took 6 bases from V and 4 from J, leaving 19 bases between them.

This CDR3 reads CASSLGLAGGAPETQYF. CDR3 nucleotide sequence: TGTGCCAGCAGCCTCGGACTAGCGGGGGGGGCCCCAGAGACCCAGTACTTC. The rearrangement joins TRBV4-2 to TRBJ2-5; 15 bases align to TRBD2. CDR1 is LGHNA and CDR2 is YNFKEQ in the germline V gene. The trim removed 4 bases at V and 4 bases at J, leaving 7 bases unmatched. The CDR3 loop spans 17 amino acids.

CDR3 residues: CASSLIGARNQPQHF. The CDR3 DNA sequence: TGTGCCAGCAGTTTGATAGGGGCCCGCAATCAGCCCCAGCATTTT. The rearrangement uses TRBV28 and TRBJ1-5; a possible D gene is TRBD1 (5 bases). The CDR3 is 15 amino acids. Per the germline V gene, CDR1 is MDHEN and CDR2 is SYDVKM. V gave up 3 bases and J gave up 2 bases, with 11 bases separating them.

This CDR3 reads CASSLMREQYF. CDR3 DNA: TGTGCCAGCAGCTTAATGAGAGAGCAGTACTTC. The rearrangement joins TRBV13 to TRBJ2-7, with unresolved D. V lost 2 bases, J lost 7 bases, and 6 bases lay in between. Germline V lookup: CDR1 PRHDT, CDR2 FYEKMQ (reference sequence). This CDR3 is 11 amino acids long.

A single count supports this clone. CDR3 sequence reads: CASSSGQGQYF. The CDR3 coding sequence is TGTGCCAGCAGTTCCGGACAGGGCCAGTACTTC. The rearrangement joins TRBV27 to TRBJ2-5; the match to TRBD1 covers 8 bases. Germline V lookup: CDR1 MNHEY, CDR2 SMNVEV (reference sequence). This CDR3 contains 11 residues. J was trimmed by 10 bases and V by 4 bases; bases with no gene match: 2.

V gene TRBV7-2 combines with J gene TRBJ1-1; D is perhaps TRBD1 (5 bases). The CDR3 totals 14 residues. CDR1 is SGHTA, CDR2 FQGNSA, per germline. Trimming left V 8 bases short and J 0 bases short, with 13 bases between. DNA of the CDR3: TGTGCCAGCGGGGGGAGGAGTTTGAACACTGAAGCTTTCTTT. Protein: CASGGRSLNTEAFF.

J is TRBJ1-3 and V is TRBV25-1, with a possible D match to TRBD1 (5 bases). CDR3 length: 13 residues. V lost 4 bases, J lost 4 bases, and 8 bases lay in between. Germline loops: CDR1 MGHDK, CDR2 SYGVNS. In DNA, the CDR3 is TGTGCCAGCAGTGGCGGGGCCGGAAACACCATATATTTT. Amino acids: CASSGGAGNTIYF.

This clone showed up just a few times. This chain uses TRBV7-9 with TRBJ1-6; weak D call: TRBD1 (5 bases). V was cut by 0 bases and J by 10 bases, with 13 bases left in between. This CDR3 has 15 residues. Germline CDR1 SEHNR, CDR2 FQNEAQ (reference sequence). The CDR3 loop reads CASSLALSGYSPLHF. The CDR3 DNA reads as TGTGCCAGCAGCTTAGCGCTCTCAGGGTACTCACCCCTCCACTTT.

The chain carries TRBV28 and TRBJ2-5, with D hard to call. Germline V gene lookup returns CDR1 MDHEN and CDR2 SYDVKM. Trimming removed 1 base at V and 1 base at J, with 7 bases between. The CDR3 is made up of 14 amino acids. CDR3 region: CASSLSAAQETQYF. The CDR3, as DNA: TGTGCCAGCAGTTTATCTGCAGCCCAAGAGACCCAGTACTTC.